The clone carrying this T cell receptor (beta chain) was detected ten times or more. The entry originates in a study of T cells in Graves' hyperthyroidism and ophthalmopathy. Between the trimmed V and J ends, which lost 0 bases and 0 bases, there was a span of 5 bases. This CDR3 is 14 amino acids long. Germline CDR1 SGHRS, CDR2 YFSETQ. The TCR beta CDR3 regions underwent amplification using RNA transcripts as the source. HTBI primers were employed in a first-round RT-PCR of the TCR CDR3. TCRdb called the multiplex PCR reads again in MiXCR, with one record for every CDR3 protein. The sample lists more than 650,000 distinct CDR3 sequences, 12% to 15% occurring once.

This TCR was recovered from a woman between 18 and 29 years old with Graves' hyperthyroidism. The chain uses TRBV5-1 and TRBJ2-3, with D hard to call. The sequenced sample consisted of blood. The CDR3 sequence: CASSLVVSTDTQYF. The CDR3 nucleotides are TGCGCCAGCAGCTTGGTGGTCAGCACAGATACGCAGTATTTT.